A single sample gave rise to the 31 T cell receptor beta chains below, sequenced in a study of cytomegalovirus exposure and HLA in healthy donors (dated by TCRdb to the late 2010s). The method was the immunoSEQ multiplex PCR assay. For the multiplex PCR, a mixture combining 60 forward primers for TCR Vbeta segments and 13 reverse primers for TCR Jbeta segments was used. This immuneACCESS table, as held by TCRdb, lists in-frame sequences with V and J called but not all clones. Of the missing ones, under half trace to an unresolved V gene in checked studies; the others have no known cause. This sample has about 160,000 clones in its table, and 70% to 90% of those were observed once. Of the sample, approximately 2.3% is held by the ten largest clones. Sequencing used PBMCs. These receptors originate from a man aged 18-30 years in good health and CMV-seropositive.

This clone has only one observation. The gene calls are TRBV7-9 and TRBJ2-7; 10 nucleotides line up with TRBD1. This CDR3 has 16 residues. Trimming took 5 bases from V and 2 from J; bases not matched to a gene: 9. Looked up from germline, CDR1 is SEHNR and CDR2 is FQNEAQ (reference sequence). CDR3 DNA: TGTGCCAGCAGCCCCGGACCTGGGACAGGGGCCTACGAGCAGTACTTC. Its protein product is CASSPGPGTGAYEQYF. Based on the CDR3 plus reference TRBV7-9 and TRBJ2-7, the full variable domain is DTGVSQNPRHKITKRGQNVTFRCDPISEHNRLYWYRQTLGQGPEFLTYFQNEAQLEKSRLLSDRFSAERPKGSFSTLEIQRTEQGDSAMYLCASSPGPGTGAYEQYFGPGTRLTVT.

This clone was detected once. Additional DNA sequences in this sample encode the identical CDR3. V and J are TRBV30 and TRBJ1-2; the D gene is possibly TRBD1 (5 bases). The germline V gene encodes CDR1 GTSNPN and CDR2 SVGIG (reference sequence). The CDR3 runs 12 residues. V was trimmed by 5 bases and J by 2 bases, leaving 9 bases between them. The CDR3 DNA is TGTGCCTGGTCCCCAGGGAACTATGGCTACACCTTC. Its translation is CAWSPGNYGYTF.

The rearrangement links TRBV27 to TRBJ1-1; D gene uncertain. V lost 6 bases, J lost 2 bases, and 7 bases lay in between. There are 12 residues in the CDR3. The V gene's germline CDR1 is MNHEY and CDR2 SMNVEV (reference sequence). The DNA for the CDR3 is TGTGCCAGCAGATTGGGCAACACTGAAGCTTTCTTT. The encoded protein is CASRLGNTEAFF.

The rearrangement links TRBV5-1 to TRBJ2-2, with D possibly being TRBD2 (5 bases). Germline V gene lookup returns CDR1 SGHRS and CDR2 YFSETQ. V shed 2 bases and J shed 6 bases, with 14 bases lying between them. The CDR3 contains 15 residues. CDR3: CASSLAGGYSGELFF. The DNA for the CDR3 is TGCGCCAGCAGCTTAGCAGGCGGGTACTCCGGGGAGCTGTTTTTT.

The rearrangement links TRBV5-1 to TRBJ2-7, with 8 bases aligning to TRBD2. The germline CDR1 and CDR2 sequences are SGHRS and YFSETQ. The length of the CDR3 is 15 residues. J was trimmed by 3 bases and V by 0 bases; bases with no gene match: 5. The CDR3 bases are TGCGCCAGCAGCTTGGCCGGCGGGGGGAACTACGAGCAGTACTTC. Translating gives CASSLAGGGNYEQYF. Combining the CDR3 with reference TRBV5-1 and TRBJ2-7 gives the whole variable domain KAGVTQTPRYLIKTRGQQVTLSCSPISGHRSVSWYQQTPGQGLQFLFEYFSETQRNKGNFPGRFSGRQFSNSRSEMNVSTLELGDSALYLCASSLAGGGNYEQYFGPGTRLTVT.

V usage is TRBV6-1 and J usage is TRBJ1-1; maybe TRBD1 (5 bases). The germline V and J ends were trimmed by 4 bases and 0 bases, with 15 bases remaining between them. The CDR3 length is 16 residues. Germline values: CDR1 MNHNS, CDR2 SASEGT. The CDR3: CASSGRDLWVNTEAFF. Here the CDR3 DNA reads TGTGCCAGCAGTGGTCGGGACTTATGGGTGAACACTGAAGCTTTCTTT.

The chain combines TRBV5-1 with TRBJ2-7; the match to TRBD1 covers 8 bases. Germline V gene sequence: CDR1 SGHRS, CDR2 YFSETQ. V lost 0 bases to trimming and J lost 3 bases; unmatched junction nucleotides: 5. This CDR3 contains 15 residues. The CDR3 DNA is TGCGCCAGCAGCTTGGCCGGGACAGGTTTCTACGAGCAGTACTTC. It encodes CASSLAGTGFYEQYF.

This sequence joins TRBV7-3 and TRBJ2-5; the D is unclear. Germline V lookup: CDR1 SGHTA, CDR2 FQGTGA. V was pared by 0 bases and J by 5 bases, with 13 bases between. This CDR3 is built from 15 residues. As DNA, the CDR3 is TGTGCCAGCAGCTTAACGTCTGCGGTGAGGGAGACCCAGTACTTC. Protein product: CASSLTSAVRETQYF.

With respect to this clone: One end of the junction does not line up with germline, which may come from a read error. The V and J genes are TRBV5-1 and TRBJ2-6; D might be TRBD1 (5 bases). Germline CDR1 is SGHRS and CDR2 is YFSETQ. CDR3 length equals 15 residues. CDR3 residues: CASSPQGDGANGLTF. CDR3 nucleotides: TGCGCCAGCAGCCCCCAAGGGGATGGGGCCAACGGCCTGACTTTC.

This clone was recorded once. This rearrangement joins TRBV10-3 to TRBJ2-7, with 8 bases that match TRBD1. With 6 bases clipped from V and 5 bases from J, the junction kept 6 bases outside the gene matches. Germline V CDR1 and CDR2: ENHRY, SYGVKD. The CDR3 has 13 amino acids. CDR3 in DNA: TGTGCCATCAGCAGGGACAGGCTCAACGAGCAGTACTTC. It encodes CAISRDRLNEQYF.

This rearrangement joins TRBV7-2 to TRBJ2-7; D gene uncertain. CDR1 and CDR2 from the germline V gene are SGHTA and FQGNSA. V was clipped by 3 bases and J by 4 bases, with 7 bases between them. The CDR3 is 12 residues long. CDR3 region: CASSLAVYEQYF. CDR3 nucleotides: TGTGCCAGCAGCTTGGCTGTGTACGAGCAGTACTTC.

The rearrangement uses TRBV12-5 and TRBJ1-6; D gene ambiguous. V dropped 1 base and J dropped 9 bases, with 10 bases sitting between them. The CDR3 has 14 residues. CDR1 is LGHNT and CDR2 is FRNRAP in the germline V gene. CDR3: CASGLGEGSSPLHF. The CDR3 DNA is TGTGCTAGTGGTTTGGGAGAGGGCAGTTCACCCCTCCACTTT.

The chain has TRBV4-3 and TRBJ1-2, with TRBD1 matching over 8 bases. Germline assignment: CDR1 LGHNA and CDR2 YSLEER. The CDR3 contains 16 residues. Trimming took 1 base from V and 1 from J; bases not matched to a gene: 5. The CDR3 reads CASSQVAGGGNYGYTF. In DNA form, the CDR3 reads TGCGCCAGCAGCCAAGTCGCAGGGGGCGGTAACTATGGCTACACCTTC.

The CDR3 sequence is CASSYSRATEAFF. In DNA form, the CDR3 reads TGTGCCAGCAGTTACTCGAGGGCGACTGAAGCTTTCTTT. This chain links TRBV6-6 with TRBJ1-1; D remains ambiguous. The CDR3 has 13 residues. Trimming left V 0 bases short and J 5 bases short, with 7 bases between. Germline V gene sequence: CDR1 MNHNY, CDR2 SVGAGI (reference sequence).

The CDR3 spells CAISESDGDSVKLAKNIQYF. CDR3 coding DNA: TGTGCCATCAGTGAGTCGGATGGGGACAGCGTCAAACTAGCCAAAAACATTCAGTACTTC. The V gene is TRBV10-3, the J gene TRBJ2-4; 7 nucleotides match TRBD1. The V gene end was trimmed by 0 bases and the J gene end by 0 bases; junction bases not matched to a gene: 14. This CDR3 spans 20 amino acids. Germline V gene lookup returns CDR1 ENHRY and CDR2 SYGVKD.

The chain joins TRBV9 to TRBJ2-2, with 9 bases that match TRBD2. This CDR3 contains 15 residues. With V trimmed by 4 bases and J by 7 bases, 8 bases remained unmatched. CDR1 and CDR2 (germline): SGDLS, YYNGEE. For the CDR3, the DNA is TGTGCCAGCAGCTCTAGCGGGACCGGTGGCGGGGAGCTGTTTTTT. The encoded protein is CASSSSGTGGGELFF.

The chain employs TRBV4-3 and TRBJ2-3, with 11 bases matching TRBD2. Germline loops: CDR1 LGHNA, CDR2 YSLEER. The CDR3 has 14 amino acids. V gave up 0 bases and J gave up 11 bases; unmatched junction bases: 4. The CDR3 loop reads CASSQDDSGGEQYF. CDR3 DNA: TGCGCCAGCAGCCAAGACGATAGCGGGGGGGAGCAGTATTTT.

CDR3 nucleotide sequence: TGCGCCAGCAGCCAAGATGGCGGGACTAGCGGGTCAGATACGCAGTATTTT. This codes for CASSQDGGTSGSDTQYF. This sequence joins TRBV4-3 and TRBJ2-3, with TRBD2 matching over 12 bases. This CDR3 spans 17 amino acids. Looked up from germline, CDR1 is LGHNA and CDR2 is YSLEER. Trimming at V came to 0 bases and at J to 4 bases, leaving 5 bases not matched to a gene.

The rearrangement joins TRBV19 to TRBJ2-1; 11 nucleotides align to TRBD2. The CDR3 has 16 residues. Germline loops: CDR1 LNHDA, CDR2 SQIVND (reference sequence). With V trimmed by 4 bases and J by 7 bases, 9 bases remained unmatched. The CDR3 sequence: CASSTTLGLAENEQFF. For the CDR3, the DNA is TGTGCCAGTAGTACAACCTTGGGACTAGCGGAAAATGAGCAGTTCTTC.

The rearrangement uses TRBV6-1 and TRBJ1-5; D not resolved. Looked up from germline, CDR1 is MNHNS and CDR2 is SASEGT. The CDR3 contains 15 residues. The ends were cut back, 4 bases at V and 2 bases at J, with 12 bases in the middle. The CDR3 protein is CASSAGFSGNQPQHF. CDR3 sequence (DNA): TGTGCCAGCAGTGCGGGGTTTAGCGGCAATCAGCCCCAGCATTTT.

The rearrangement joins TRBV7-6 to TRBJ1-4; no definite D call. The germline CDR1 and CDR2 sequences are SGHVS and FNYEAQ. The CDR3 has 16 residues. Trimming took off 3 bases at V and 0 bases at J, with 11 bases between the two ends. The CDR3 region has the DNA TGTGCCAGCAGCTTGTCACGGGTTGCAACTAATGAAAAACTGTTTTTT. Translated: CASSLSRVATNEKLFF.

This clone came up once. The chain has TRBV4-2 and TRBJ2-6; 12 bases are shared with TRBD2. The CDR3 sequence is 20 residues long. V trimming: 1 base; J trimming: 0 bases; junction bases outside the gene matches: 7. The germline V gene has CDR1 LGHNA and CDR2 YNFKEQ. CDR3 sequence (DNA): TGTGCCAGCAGCCAAGGGGAGCTAGCGGGGGGGGACTCTGGGGCCAACGTCCTGACTTTC. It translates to CASSQGELAGGDSGANVLTF.

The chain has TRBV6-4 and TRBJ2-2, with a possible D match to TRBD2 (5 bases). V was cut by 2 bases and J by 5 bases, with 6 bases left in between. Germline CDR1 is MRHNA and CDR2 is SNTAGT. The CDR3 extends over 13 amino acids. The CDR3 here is CASSDRGTGELFF. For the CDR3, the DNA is TGTGCCAGCAGTGACCGCGGGACCGGGGAGCTGTTTTTT.

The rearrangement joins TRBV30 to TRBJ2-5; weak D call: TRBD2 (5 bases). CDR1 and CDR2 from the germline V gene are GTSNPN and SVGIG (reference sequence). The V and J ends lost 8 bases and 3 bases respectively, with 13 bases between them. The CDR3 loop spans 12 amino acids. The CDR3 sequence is CARGKREETQYF. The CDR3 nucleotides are TGTGCCAGAGGGAAACGGGAAGAGACCCAGTACTTC.

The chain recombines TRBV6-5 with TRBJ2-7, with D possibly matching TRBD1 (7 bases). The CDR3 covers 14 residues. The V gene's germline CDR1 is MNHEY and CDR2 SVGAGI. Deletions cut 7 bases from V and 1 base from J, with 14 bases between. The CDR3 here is CASTPTGTSYEQYF. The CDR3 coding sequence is TGTGCCAGCACCCCGACAGGGACTTCCTACGAGCAGTACTTC.

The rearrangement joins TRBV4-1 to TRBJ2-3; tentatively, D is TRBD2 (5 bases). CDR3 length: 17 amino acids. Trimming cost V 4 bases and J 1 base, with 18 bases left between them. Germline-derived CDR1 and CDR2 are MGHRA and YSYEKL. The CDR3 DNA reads TGCGCCAGCAGCCGGGCACAGAGGGTCACCGGCACAGATACGCAGTATTTT. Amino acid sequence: CASSRAQRVTGTDTQYF.

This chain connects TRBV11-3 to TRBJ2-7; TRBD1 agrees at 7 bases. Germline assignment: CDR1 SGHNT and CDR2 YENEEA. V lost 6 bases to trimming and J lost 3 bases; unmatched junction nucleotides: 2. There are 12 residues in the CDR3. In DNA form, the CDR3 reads TGTGCCAGCAGTAGACAGGGCTACGAGCAGTACTTC. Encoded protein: CASSRQGYEQYF.

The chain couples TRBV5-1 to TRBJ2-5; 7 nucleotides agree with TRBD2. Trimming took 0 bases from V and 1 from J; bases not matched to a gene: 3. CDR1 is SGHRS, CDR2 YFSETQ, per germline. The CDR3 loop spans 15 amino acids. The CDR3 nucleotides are TGCGCCAGCAGCTTGGCGCTAGCGGTCCAAGAGACCCAGTACTTC. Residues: CASSLALAVQETQYF.

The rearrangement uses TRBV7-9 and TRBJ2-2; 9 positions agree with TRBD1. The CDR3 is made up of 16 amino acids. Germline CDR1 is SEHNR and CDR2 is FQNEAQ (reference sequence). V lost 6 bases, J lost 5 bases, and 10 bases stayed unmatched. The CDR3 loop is CASSPTRDRDTGELFF. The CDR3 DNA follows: TGTGCCAGCAGTCCAACCCGGGACAGGGATACCGGGGAGCTGTTTTTT.

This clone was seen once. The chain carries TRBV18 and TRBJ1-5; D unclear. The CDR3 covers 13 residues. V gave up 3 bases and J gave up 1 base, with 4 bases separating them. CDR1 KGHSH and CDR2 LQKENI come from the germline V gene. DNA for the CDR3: TGTGCCAGCTCACCTCTAAGCAATCAGCCCCAGCATTTT. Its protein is CASSPLSNQPQHF.

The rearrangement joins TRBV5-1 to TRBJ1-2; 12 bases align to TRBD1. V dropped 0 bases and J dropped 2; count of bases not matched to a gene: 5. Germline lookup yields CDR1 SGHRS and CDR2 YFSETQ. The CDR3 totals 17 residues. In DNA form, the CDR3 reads TGCGCCAGCAGCTTGGGACCGGGACAGGGGGCAAACTATGGCTACACCTTC. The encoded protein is CASSLGPGQGANYGYTF.